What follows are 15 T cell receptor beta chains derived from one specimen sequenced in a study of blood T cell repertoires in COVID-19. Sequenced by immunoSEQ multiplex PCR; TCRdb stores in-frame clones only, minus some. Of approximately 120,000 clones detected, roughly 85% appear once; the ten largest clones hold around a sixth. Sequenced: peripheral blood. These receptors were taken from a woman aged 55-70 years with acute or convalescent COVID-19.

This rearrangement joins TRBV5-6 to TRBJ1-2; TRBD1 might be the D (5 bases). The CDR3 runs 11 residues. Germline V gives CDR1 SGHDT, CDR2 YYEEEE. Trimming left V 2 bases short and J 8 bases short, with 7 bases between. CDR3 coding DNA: TGTGCCAGCAGCTTAAGGGGCGGCTACACCTTC. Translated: CASSLRGGYTF.

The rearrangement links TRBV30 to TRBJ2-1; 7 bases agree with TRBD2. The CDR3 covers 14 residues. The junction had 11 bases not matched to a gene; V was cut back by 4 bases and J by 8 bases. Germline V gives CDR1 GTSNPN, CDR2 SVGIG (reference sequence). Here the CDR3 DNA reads TGTGCCTGGACCCCTCCCGGGAGGTGGGATGAGCAGTTCTTC. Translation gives CAWTPPGRWDEQFF.

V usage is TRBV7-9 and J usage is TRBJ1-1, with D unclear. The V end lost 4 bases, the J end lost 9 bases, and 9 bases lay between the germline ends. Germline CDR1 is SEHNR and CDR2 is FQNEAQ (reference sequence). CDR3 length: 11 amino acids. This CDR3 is CASSSGLKAFF. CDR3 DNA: TGTGCCAGCAGCTCTGGCTTAAAAGCTTTCTTT.

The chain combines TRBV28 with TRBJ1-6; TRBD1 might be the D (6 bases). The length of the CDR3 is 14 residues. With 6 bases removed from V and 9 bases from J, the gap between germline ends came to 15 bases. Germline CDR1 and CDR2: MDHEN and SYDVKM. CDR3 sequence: CASRNREVGSPLHF. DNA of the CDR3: TGTGCCAGCAGAAACAGGGAAGTCGGTTCACCCCTCCACTTT.

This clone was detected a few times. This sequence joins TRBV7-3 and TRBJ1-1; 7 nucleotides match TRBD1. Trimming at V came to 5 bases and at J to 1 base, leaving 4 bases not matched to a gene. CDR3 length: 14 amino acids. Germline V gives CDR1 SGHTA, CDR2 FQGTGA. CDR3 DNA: TGTGCCAGCAGCCCGGACAGGACGAACACTGAAGCTTTCTTT. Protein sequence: CASSPDRTNTEAFF.

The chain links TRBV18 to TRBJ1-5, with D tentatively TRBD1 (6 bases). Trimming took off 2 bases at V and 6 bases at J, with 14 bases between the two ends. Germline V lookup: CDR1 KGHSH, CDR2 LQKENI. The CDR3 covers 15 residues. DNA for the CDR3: TGTGCCAGCTCACCAACCATGACAGGAAGTCAGCCCCAGCATTTT. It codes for CASSPTMTGSQPQHF.

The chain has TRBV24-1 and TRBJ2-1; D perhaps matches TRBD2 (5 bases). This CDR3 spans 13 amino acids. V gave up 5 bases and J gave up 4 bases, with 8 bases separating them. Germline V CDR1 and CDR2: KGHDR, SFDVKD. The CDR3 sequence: CATSGGIYNEQFF. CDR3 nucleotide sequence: TGTGCCACCAGTGGAGGGATATACAATGAGCAGTTCTTC.

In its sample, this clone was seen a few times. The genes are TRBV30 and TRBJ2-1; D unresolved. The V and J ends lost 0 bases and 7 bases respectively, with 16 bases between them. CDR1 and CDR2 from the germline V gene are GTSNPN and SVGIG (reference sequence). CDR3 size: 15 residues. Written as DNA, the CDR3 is TGTGCCTGGAGTGTACAGATCTCTTTTAGGAATGAGCAGTTCTTC. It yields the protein CAWSVQISFRNEQFF.

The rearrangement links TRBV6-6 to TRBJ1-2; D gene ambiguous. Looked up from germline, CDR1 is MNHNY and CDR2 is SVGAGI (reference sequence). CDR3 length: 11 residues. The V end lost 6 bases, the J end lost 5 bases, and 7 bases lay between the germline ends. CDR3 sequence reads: CASSPGYGYTF. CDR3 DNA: TGTGCCAGCAGCCCGGGGTATGGCTACACCTTC.

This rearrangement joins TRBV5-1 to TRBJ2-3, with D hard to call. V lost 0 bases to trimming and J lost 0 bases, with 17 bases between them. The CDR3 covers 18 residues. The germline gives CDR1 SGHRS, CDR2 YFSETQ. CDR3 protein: CASSLDGVALQSTDTQYF. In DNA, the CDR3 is TGCGCCAGCAGCTTGGATGGAGTCGCCCTCCAGAGCACAGATACGCAGTATTTT.

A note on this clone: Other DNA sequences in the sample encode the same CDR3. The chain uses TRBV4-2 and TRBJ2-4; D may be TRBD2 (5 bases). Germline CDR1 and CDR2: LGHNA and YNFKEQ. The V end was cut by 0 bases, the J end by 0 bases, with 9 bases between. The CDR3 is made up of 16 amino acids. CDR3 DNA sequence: TGTGCCAGCAGCCAAGAGCCCGGGGTAGCCAAAAACATTCAGTACTTC. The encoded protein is CASSQEPGVAKNIQYF.

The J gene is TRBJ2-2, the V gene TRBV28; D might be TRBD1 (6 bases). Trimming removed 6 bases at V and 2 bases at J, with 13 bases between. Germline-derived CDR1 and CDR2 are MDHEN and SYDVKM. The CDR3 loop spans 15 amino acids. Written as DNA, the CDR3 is TGTGCCAGCAGCCCCGGGACACTTAACACCGGGGAGCTGTTTTTT. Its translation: CASSPGTLNTGELFF. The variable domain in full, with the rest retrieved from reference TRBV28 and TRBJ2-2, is DVKVTQSSRYLVKRTGEKVFLECVQDMDHENMFWYRQDPGLGLRLIYFSYDVKMKEKGDIPEGYSVSREKKERFSLILESASTNQTSMYLCASSPGTLNTGELFFGEGSRLTVL.

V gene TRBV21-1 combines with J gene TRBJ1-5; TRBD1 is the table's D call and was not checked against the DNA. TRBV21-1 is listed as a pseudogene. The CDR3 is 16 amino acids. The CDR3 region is CASSKEQGAFNQPQHF. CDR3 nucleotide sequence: TGTGCCAGCAGCAAAGAACAGGGAGCTTTCAATCAGCCCCAGCATTTT.

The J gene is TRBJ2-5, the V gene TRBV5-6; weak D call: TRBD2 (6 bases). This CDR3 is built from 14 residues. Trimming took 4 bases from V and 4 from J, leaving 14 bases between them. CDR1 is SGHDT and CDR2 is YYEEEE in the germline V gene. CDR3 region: CASSPRRAAETQYF. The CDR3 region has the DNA TGTGCCAGCAGCCCTAGGAGGGCAGCAGAGACCCAGTACTTC.

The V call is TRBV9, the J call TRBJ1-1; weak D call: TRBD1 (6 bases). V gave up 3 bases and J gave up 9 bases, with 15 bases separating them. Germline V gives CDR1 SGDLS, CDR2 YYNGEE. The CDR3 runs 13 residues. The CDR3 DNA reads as TGTGCCAGCAGCGGTGGACAGAAGGAAAAAGCTTTCTTT. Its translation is CASSGGQKEKAFF.